What follows describes a single TCR beta chain. The antigen is undetermined. Germline V gives CDR1 LNHDA, CDR2 SQIVND (reference sequence). The CDR3 extends over 14 amino acids. The V end lost 4 bases, the J end lost 2 bases, and 11 bases lay between the germline ends. TCR alpha and beta CDR3s were amplified from mRNA by semiquantitative ARM-PCR. ARM-PCR used tagged nested gene-specific primers, then communal superprimers for exponential amplification. TCRdb reprocessed the multiplex PCR reads with MiXCR, giving one entry per CDR3 protein. Of 16,000 or so distinct CDR3 sequences listed, about 56% are singletons. The sample comes from a study of relationships among human T cell subsets. Study-level points and caveats: Substantial CDR3 sharing among Th1, Th2 and regulatory cells suggested stochastic fate choice.

The sequencing input was total T cells sorted from blood. This rearrangement joins TRBV19 to TRBJ2-5; a possible D gene is TRBD2 (5 bases). This sequence originates from a man aged 40-49 years in good health. CDR3 region: CASSSPQRQETQYF. CDR3 DNA sequence: TGTGCCAGTAGTAGCCCCCAGCGGCAAGAGACCCAGTACTTC.